This T cell receptor (beta chain) was recovered during a study of T-cell reconstitution after alpha-beta-depleted transplantation in children. Study-wide results and caveats: About two months after transplant, alpha-beta T cells reportedly came from several hundred expanded graft clones. From surviving recipient T cells and thymic progenitors came the high day-60 TCRbeta diversity observed in some patients. T-cell counts and diversity at one year post-transplant came mainly from newly produced T cells.

This clonotype was seen at least ten times. Antigen: not known. Germline V CDR1 and CDR2: DFQATT, SNEGSKA (reference sequence). Trimming removed 6 bases at V and 5 bases at J, with 8 bases between. The CDR3 has 11 residues. A library of TCRbeta sequences, prepared with unique molecular identifiers, was generated. TCRdb re-called the PCR reads with MiXCR, one entry per CDR3 protein. The sample comprises 700,000 to 950,000 distinct CDR3 sequences, less than 20% of which are singletons, and just under 5% rests with the top ten. This material consisted of PBMCs, mostly from graft donor cells, taken 360 days after TCRalphabeta/CD19-depleted stem cell transplant. V usage is TRBV20-1 and J usage is TRBJ2-4; D remains unclear. The receptor comes from a male patient under 18 who had a stem cell transplant for acute lymphoblastic leukemia, so the T cells may come from the graft donor. The CDR3 region has the DNA TGCAGTGCAAGTCCACAAAACATTCAGTACTTC. Translated, it gives CSASPQNIQYF.